Sequencing of this T cell receptor (beta chain) was carried out in a study of blood T cell repertoires in COVID-19. Study-wide background: The analysed material was cDNA or gDNA that came from T cells, B-cell-depleted T cells, or PBMCs.

Per germline, CDR1 LNHDA and CDR2 SQIVND (reference sequence). This CDR3 has 15 residues. V trimming: 9 bases; J trimming: 1 base; junction bases outside the gene matches: 9. This clone occurred a few times. The protocol was immunoSEQ multiplex PCR, while the TCRdb copy is restricted to in-frame clones and leaves out a portion. The sample has about 220,000 clones, roughly 80% seen once; the top ten hold 7.2%. This receptor was identified in a woman aged 70-85 years with acute or convalescent COVID-19. Specimen: peripheral blood. J is TRBJ2-4 and V is TRBV19, with 7 bases aligning to TRBD1. Here the CDR3 reads CASADTDRAKNIQYF. The CDR3 nucleotides read TGTGCCAGCGCCGATACGGACAGGGCCAAAAACATTCAGTACTTC.